Each of the 31 T cell receptor beta chains below was sequenced from the same sample in a study of human T cells and chemical hapten exposure. Time point defined: pre-sensitization, week 0. Treatment specified: therapeutic diphenylcyclopropenone sensitization with weekly scalp DPC. TCRdb re-called the RACE reads through MiXCR, storing one row per CDR3 protein. The sample lists a few hundred thousand distinct CDR3 sequences, over 8% occurring once. The specimen was whole blood, collected in connection with sensitization to the hapten diphenylcyclopropenone (DPC). The receptors come from a woman between 40 and 55 years old with alopecia areata. Some clones in this sample may be carry-over from other donors' samples.

This clonotype was observed a few times. V is TRBV11-1 and J is TRBJ1-1; D is ambiguous. CDR1 is SGHAT and CDR2 is FQDESV in the germline V gene (reference sequence). V was cut by 2 bases and J by 0 bases, with 4 bases left in between. The CDR3 length is 13 residues. CDR3 sequence reads: CASSLYVNTEAFF. CDR3 bases: TGTGCCAGCAGCTTATACGTGAACACTGAAGCTTTCTTT.

In this sample, this clonotype turned up a few times. The chain recombines TRBV27 with TRBJ2-2, with D perhaps assigned TRBD1 or TRBD2 (5 bases each). Germline lookup yields CDR1 MNHEY and CDR2 SMNVEV (reference sequence). The V and J ends lost 8 bases and 0 bases respectively, with 10 bases between them. The CDR3 is 14 amino acids. This chain's CDR3 is CASQGRTNTGELFF. In DNA, the CDR3 is TGTGCCAGCCAGGGACGGACGAACACCGGGGAGCTGTTTTTT.

This clonotype was seen a few times. This chain links TRBV2 with TRBJ1-2; 9 bases match TRBD1. Germline V gene sequence: CDR1 SNHLY, CDR2 FYNNEI. The CDR3 is 15 residues long. Losses at the gene ends were 4 bases for V and 4 bases for J; bases not matched to a gene: 7. The CDR3 region has the DNA TGTGCCAGCAGTGGAGGACAGGGGCCCGCCTATGGCTACACCTTC. This sequence encodes CASSGGQGPAYGYTF.

This clonotype has a handful of counts. The gene calls are TRBV28 and TRBJ2-7; 12 bases are shared with TRBD2. Germline V gene lookup returns CDR1 MDHEN and CDR2 SYDVKM. CDR3 size: 15 residues. With 7 bases clipped from V and 0 bases from J, the junction kept 4 bases outside the gene matches. The CDR3 coding sequence is TGTGCCAGCATACTAGCGGGAGGTAGCTCCTACGAGCAGTACTTC. Translating gives CASILAGGSSYEQYF.

The V call is TRBV6-6, the J call TRBJ2-2; no clear D gene. The CDR3 consists of 15 residues. The germline CDR1 and CDR2 sequences are MNHNY and SVGAGI (reference sequence). Trimming removed 1 base at V and 2 bases at J, with 8 bases between. CDR3 sequence: CASSYWRKNTGELFF. CDR3 nucleotide sequence: TGTGCCAGCAGTTACTGGCGGAAAAACACCGGGGAGCTGTTTTTT.

CDR3 residues: CASSPPSGHPEAFF. The DNA for the CDR3 is TGTGCCAGCTCACCACCGTCGGGGCACCCTGAAGCTTTCTTT. The rearrangement uses TRBV18 and TRBJ1-1; possibly TRBD1 for D (5 bases). V was trimmed by 0 bases and J by 6 bases, leaving 11 bases between them. The CDR3 length is 14 residues. CDR1 KGHSH and CDR2 LQKENI come from the germline V gene.

This clonotype has at least ten counts. This chain joins TRBV24-1 and TRBJ1-1; D is uncertain. CDR1 and CDR2 from the germline V gene are KGHDR and SFDVKD. Trimming removed 1 base from V and 2 bases from J, with 7 bases in between. The CDR3 contains 14 residues. The CDR3 coding sequence is TGTGCCACCAGTGATTTCGGGCACAACACTGAAGCTTTCTTT. As protein: CATSDFGHNTEAFF.

The table lists this clonotype with many counts. J is TRBJ2-5 and V is TRBV6-2 or TRBV6-3; TRBD1 is a possible D gene (7 bases). This CDR3 spans 14 amino acids. With 5 bases removed from V and 7 bases from J, the gap between germline ends came to 17 bases. CDR1 and CDR2 from the germline V gene are MNHEY and SVGEGT. CDR3 sequence: CASSGGGALGTQYF. CDR3 sequence (DNA): TGTGCCAGCAGTGGAGGGGGCGCTTTGGGGACCCAGTACTTC.

This clonotype was seen only a few times. As DNA, the CDR3 is TGCGCCAGCAGTGATGGGGCAAATAGCAATCAGCCCCAGCATTTT. Translated: CASSDGANSNQPQHF. The chain couples TRBV10-2 to TRBJ1-5; TRBD1 might be the D (5 bases). Trimming removed 3 bases at V and 0 bases at J, with 9 bases between. The CDR3 has 15 amino acids. CDR1 and CDR2 (germline): WSHSY, SAAADI.

Only a few counts were recorded for this clonotype. J is TRBJ2-7 and V is TRBV6-2 or TRBV6-3; 7 bases align to TRBD2. The trim removed 6 bases at V and 2 bases at J, leaving 7 bases unmatched. This CDR3 region has 14 residues. Germline-derived CDR1 and CDR2 are MNHEY and SVGEGT. CDR3 sequence reads: CASRLAVGTYEQYF. CDR3 DNA: TGTGCCAGCAGGCTAGCGGTTGGCACCTACGAGCAGTACTTC.

This clonotype was seen many times. The chain uses TRBV12-3 or TRBV12-4 and TRBJ2-5, with TRBD2 matching 8 bases. This CDR3 region has 16 residues. V shed 5 bases and J 5 bases; nucleotides not matched to a gene: 13. DNA of the CDR3: TGTGCCAGCAGTCGTATGCCGAGCGGGAGTTATGAGACCCAGTACTTC. It encodes CASSRMPSGSYETQYF.

This clonotype was seen only a few times. The rearrangement uses TRBV12-3 or TRBV12-4 and TRBJ1-5; 7 positions agree with TRBD1. The trim removed 6 bases at V and 2 bases at J, leaving 7 bases unmatched. This CDR3 region has 15 residues. CDR3: CASSGQAAGNQPQHF. Here the CDR3 DNA reads TGTGCCAGCAGCGGACAGGCTGCCGGCAATCAGCCCCAGCATTTT.

This clonotype was seen a few times. The V and J genes are TRBV29-1 and TRBJ1-1; D perhaps matches TRBD1 (5 bases). CDR1 is SQVTM, CDR2 ANQGSEA, per germline. The CDR3 extends over 13 amino acids. Trimming pared 5 bases from V and 1 base from J, leaving 11 bases between. The CDR3 loop reads CSVLAGTNTEAFF. Written as DNA, the CDR3 is TGCAGCGTTCTAGCCGGGACGAACACTGAAGCTTTCTTT.

This clonotype has more than one count but fewer than ten. The chain employs TRBV27 and TRBJ2-7; 16 nucleotides match TRBD2. Germline CDR1 is MNHEY and CDR2 is SMNVEV (reference sequence). V dropped 5 bases and J dropped 5; count of bases not matched to a gene: 3. This CDR3 comprises 15 residues. CDR3 protein: CASSPGTSGRDEQYF. The DNA for the CDR3 is TGTGCCAGCAGTCCTGGGACTAGCGGGAGGGACGAGCAGTACTTC.

This sequence joins TRBV11-2 and TRBJ2-1; D is unclear. Germline loops: CDR1 SGHAT, CDR2 FQNNGV. The CDR3 spans 13 residues. V gave up 3 bases and J gave up 5 bases, with 8 bases separating them. The CDR3 sequence is CASSFNPNNEQFF. The CDR3 DNA follows: TGTGCCAGCAGCTTTAACCCGAACAATGAGCAGTTCTTC.

The V call is TRBV9, the J call TRBJ1-2; D is ambiguous. Germline V lookup: CDR1 SGDLS, CDR2 YYNGEE. CDR3 length: 14 residues. V lost 6 bases to trimming and J lost 8 bases, with 20 bases between them. CDR3 protein: CASTPSPGREGYTF. The DNA for the CDR3 is TGTGCCAGCACCCCCTCGCCTGGACGTGAAGGCTACACCTTC.

This clonotype was seen a few times. The CDR3, as DNA: TGTGCCAGCAGTGAGGGCGGGAGGGCCGGCAATGAGCAGTTCTTC. Its translation: CASSEGGRAGNEQFF. The chain couples TRBV28 to TRBJ2-1; 9 bases are a match to TRBD2. Germline CDR1 and CDR2: MDHEN and SYDVKM. Germline trimming cut 5 bases from V and 6 bases from J; bases unmatched to any gene: 8. The CDR3 length is 15 residues.

The CDR3 loop is CASSQQQGREQYF. CDR3 nucleotide sequence: TGCGCCAGCAGCCAACAACAGGGACGCGAGCAGTACTTC. The chain employs TRBV4-3 and TRBJ2-7; weak D call: TRBD1 (6 bases). Germline lookup yields CDR1 LGHNA and CDR2 YSLEER. CDR3 length: 13 residues. V lost 2 bases and J 6 bases, leaving 11 bases between the germline ends.

The rearrangement uses TRBV4-2 and TRBJ2-4, with 7 bases that match TRBD2. V trimming: 0 bases; J trimming: 4 bases; junction bases outside the gene matches: 9. The CDR3 is 17 residues long. Germline V gene lookup returns CDR1 LGHNA and CDR2 YNFKEQ. The CDR3: CASSQDWGSGWKNIQYF. For the CDR3, the DNA is TGTGCCAGCAGCCAAGATTGGGGTAGCGGGTGGAAAAACATTCAGTACTTC.

This clonotype has at least ten counts. The V call is TRBV2, the J call TRBJ1-5; perhaps TRBD1 as D (6 bases). Looked up from germline, CDR1 is SNHLY and CDR2 is FYNNEI. Deletions cut 3 bases from V and 1 base from J, with 10 bases between. The CDR3 loop spans 15 amino acids. CDR3 nucleotides: TGTGCCAGCAGTGACGGGGGCCGGAGCAATCAGCCCCAGCATTTT. Amino acid sequence: CASSDGGRSNQPQHF.

The chain joins TRBV3-1 to TRBJ1-5, with D perhaps matching TRBD1 (6 bases). This CDR3 comprises 14 residues. Germline CDR1 is LGHDT and CDR2 is YNNKEL (reference sequence). V lost 4 bases, J lost 3 bases, and 10 bases lay in between. The CDR3 nucleotides are TGTGCCAGCAGCCTCCGACAGGTCAATCAGCCCCAGCATTTT. It encodes CASSLRQVNQPQHF.

Concerning this clonotype: A read error may be the cause here, since a much bigger clone is one base away. The rearrangement uses TRBV7-3 and TRBJ2-1; D may be TRBD2 (6 bases). From germline, CDR1 is SGHTA and CDR2 FQGTGA. The CDR3 length is 16 residues. The CDR3: CASSFFGGSSYSEQFF. The CDR3 nucleotides are TGTGCCAGCAGCTTCTTTGGGGGGAGCTCCTACAGTGAGCAGTTCTTC.

This clonotype has a handful of counts. The chain carries TRBV20-1 and TRBJ2-1, with D maybe TRBD2 (5 bases). The germline V gene has CDR1 DFQATT and CDR2 SNEGSKA (reference sequence). Trimming left V 5 bases short and J 6 bases short, with 17 bases between. CDR3 size: 14 residues. CDR3 loop: CSAPTEGYGNEQFF. The CDR3 bases are TGCAGTGCTCCAACCGAGGGATACGGCAATGAGCAGTTCTTC.

This clonotype was observed a few times. The chain recombines TRBV25-1 with TRBJ2-2; TRBD1 matches 9 bases. Germline trimming cut 8 bases from V and 7 bases from J; bases unmatched to any gene: 11. Germline CDR1 and CDR2: MGHDK and SYGVNS. CDR3 length: 15 amino acids. CDR3 protein: CASRRVQGAVGELFF. The CDR3 region has the DNA TGTGCCAGCCGTCGGGTACAGGGGGCTGTCGGGGAGCTGTTTTTT.

This chain uses TRBV25-1 with TRBJ2-1; 10 positions agree with TRBD2. The CDR3 has 14 amino acids. Germline-derived CDR1 and CDR2 are MGHDK and SYGVNS. Trimming cost V 4 bases and J 8 bases; bases outside gene matches: 5. As DNA, the CDR3 is TGTGCCAGCAGTGTGGGACTAGCGATCGATGAGCAGTTCTTC. Encoded protein: CASSVGLAIDEQFF. Based on the CDR3 plus reference TRBV25-1 and TRBJ2-1, the full variable domain is EADIYQTPRYLVIGTGKKITLECSQTMGHDKMYWYQQDPGMELHLIHYSYGVNSTEKGDLSSESTVSRIRTEHFPLTLESARPSHTSQYLCASSVGLAIDEQFFGPGTRLTVL.

This clonotype was picked up a small number of times. This rearrangement joins TRBV28 to TRBJ2-7; 7 nucleotides align to TRBD2. The CDR3 spans 15 residues. Per the germline V gene, CDR1 is MDHEN and CDR2 is SYDVKM. The V and J ends lost 5 bases and 5 bases, in that order; junction bases with no gene match: 12. CDR3 amino acids: CASSPASSGQDEQYF. CDR3 in DNA: TGTGCCAGCAGTCCCGCCTCTAGCGGCCAGGACGAGCAGTACTTC.

The chain carries TRBV12-3 or TRBV12-4 and TRBJ2-5, with D possibly TRBD1 on 6 matching bases. V shed 5 bases and J shed 2 bases, with 24 bases lying between them. The CDR3 consists of 18 residues. In DNA form, the CDR3 reads TGTGCCAGCAGTCCACTCTCCCAAAGGACAGCACGACAAGAGACCCAGTACTTC. Protein sequence: CASSPLSQRTARQETQYF.

This clonotype was counted only a few times. The chain has TRBV6-5 and TRBJ1-3; D not certain. Trimming took off 5 bases at V and 7 bases at J, with 15 bases between the two ends. The germline V gene has CDR1 MNHEY and CDR2 SVGAGI. CDR3 length: 14 residues. CDR3 sequence reads: CASSPSPGRNTIYF. The CDR3, as DNA: TGTGCCAGCAGTCCGTCACCAGGCCGGAACACCATATATTTT.

This clonotype showed up many times. The gene calls are TRBV6-1 and TRBJ1-2; 7 bases line up with TRBD1. The CDR3 is 14 amino acids. V lost 1 base, J lost 7 bases, and 6 bases stayed unmatched. Germline values: CDR1 MNHNS, CDR2 SASEGT. CDR3 sequence: CASSEVRGGAGYTF. CDR3 sequence (DNA): TGTGCCAGCAGTGAAGTCAGGGGGGGAGCTGGCTACACCTTC.

V and J are TRBV12-3 or TRBV12-4 and TRBJ2-7; no reliable D call. There are 14 residues in the CDR3. With 2 bases removed from V and 2 bases from J, the gap between germline ends came to 10 bases. CDR3: CASSLQLTAYEQYF. In DNA form, the CDR3 reads TGTGCCAGCAGTTTACAGCTAACGGCCTACGAGCAGTACTTC.

In this sample, this clonotype turned up many times. The chain links TRBV12-3 or TRBV12-4 to TRBJ2-7; D gene ambiguous. CDR3 length: 12 amino acids. Deletions cut 3 bases from V and 7 bases from J, with 10 bases between. The CDR3 reads CASSLFPEEQYF. The CDR3 nucleotides are TGTGCCAGCAGTTTGTTTCCAGAGGAGCAGTACTTC.